This T cell receptor (beta chain) was captured by sequencing in a study of CD8 T cells in Susac syndrome. CDR1 and CDR2 from the germline V gene are SGDLS and YYNGEE. Trimming took 0 bases from V and 1 from J, leaving 13 bases between them. This CDR3 is 16 amino acids long. Random hexamers primed reverse transcription of about 0.45 to 1 ug RNA. TCRdb re-called the immunoSEQ multiplex PCR reads with MiXCR, one entry per CDR3 protein. This sample yields about 150,000 distinct CDR3 sequences, of which 85% to 95% are seen a single time; roughly 0.19% belongs to the top ten. The chain employs TRBV9 and TRBJ1-1; D is uncertain. The sequencing input was CD8+ T cells from PBMCs. The sequence was obtained from a human donor with multiple sclerosis. The DNA of the CDR3 is TGTGCCAGCAGCGTAGGCCCCCAAAGCGAGAACACTGAAGCTTTCTTT. It specifies CASSVGPQSENTEAFF.